These 3 T cell receptor beta chains originate from one sample sequenced in a study of shared clonotypes between healthy human individuals. Libraries were prepared by immunoSEQ multiplex PCR; TCRdb keeps only in-frame clonotypes and omits some of them. The sample contains over 950,000 clones, approximately 80% of which appear only once. The sequenced material came from memory CD4+ T cells from PBMCs. Subset described: CD45RA-negative fraction. The receptors were gathered from a man younger than 35 in good health. Some clones in this sample may be carry-over from other donors' samples.

This sequence joins TRBV5-6 and TRBJ2-3; D might be TRBD1 (6 bases). The V end lost 4 bases, the J end lost 6 bases, and 12 bases lay between the germline ends. CDR1 and CDR2 (germline): SGHDT, YYEEEE. The CDR3 runs to 13 residues. CDR3 DNA sequence: TGTGCCAGCAGCCAAGACAGGATGGATACGCAGTATTTT. Protein: CASSQDRMDTQYF.

The J gene is TRBJ2-1, the V gene TRBV6-6, with D perhaps matching TRBD1 (6 bases). Trimming removed 3 bases at V and 1 base at J, with 13 bases between. The CDR3 is 16 residues long. Germline V lookup: CDR1 MNHNY, CDR2 SVGAGI (reference sequence). CDR3 loop: CASSYGQGRSYNEQFF. In nucleotides, the CDR3 is TGTGCCAGCAGTTATGGCCAGGGGCGATCCTACAATGAGCAGTTCTTC.

The V call is TRBV7-9, the J call TRBJ1-1; possible D gene TRBD1, 6 bases. CDR1 is SEHNR and CDR2 is FQNEAQ in the germline V gene (reference sequence). Trimming removed 6 bases at V and 2 bases at J, with 10 bases between. The CDR3 is 13 amino acids. CDR3 in amino acids: CASRQQGNTEAFF. The CDR3 bases are TGTGCCAGCAGACAACAGGGAAACACTGAAGCTTTCTTT.